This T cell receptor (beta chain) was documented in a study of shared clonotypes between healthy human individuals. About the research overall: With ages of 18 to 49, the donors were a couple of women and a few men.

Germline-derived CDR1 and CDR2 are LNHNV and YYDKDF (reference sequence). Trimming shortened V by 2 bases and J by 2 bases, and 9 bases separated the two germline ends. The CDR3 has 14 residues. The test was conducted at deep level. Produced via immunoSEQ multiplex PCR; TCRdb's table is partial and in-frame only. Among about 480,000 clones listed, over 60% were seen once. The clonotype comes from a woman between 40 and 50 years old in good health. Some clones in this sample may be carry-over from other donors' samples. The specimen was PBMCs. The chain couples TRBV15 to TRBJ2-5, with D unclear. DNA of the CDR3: TGTGCCACCAGCAGACTAGTCATACAAGAGACCCAGTACTTC. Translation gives CATSRLVIQETQYF.